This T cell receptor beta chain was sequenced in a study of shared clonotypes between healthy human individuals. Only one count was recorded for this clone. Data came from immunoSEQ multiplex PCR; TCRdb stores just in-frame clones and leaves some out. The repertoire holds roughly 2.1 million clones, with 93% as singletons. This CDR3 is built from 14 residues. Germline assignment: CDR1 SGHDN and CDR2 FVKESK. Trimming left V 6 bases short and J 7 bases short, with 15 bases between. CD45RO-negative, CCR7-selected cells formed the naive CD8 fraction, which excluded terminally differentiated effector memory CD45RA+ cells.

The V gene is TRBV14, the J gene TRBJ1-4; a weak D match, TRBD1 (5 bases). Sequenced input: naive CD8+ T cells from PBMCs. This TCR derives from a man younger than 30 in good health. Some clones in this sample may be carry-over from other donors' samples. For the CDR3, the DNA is TGTGCCAGCAGTCGATTGACAGATACTGAAAAACTGTTTTTT. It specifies CASSRLTDTEKLFF.